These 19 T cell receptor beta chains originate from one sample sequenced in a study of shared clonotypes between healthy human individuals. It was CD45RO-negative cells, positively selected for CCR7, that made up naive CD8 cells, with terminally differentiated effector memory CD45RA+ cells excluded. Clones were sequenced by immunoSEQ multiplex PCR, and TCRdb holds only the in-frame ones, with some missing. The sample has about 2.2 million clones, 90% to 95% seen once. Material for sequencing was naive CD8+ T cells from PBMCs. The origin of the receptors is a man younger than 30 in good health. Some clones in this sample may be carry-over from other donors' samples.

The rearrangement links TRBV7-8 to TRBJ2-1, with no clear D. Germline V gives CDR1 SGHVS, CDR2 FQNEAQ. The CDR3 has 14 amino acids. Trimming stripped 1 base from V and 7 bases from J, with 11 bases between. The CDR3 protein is CASSLDAGPNEQFF. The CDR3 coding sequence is TGTGCCAGCAGCTTAGACGCAGGTCCGAATGAGCAGTTCTTC.

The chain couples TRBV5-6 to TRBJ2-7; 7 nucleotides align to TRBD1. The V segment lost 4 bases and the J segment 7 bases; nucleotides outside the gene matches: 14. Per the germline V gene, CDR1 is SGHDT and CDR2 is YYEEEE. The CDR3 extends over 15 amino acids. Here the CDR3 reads CASSPRQGPLVEQYF. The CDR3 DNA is TGTGCCAGCAGCCCAAGACAGGGCCCCCTGGTAGAGCAGTACTTC. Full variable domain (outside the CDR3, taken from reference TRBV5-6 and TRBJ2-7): DAGVTQSPTHLIKTRGQQVTLRCSPKSGHDTVSWYQQALGQGPQFIFQYYEEEERQRGNFPDRFSGHQFPNYSSELNVNALLLGDSALYLCASSPRQGPLVEQYFGPGTRLTVT.

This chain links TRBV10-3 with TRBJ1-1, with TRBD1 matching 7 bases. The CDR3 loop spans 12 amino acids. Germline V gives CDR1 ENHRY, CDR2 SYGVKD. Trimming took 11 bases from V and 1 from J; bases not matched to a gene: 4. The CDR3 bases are TGTGCCGTGGGACAGACGAACACTGAAGCTTTCTTT. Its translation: CAVGQTNTEAFF.

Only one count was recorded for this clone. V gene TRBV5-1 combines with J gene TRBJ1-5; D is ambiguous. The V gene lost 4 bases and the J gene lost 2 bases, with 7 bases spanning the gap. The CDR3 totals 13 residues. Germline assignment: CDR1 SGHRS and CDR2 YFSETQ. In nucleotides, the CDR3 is TGCGCCAGCAGCGAGGGCCGCAATCAGCCCCAGCATTTT. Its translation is CASSEGRNQPQHF.

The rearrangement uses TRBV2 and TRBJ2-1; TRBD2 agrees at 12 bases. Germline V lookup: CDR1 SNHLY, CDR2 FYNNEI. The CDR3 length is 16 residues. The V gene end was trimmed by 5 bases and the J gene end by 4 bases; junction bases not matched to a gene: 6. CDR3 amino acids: CASSHPSGGAYNEQFF. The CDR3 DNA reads TGTGCCAGCAGTCACCCTAGCGGGGGGGCATACAATGAGCAGTTCTTC.

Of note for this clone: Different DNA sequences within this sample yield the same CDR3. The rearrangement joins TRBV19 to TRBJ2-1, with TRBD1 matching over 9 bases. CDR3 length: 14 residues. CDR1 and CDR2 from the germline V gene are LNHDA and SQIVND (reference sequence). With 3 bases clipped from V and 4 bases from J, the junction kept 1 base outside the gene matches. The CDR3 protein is CASSIGTGYNEQFF. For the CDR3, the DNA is TGTGCCAGTAGTATTGGGACAGGGTACAATGAGCAGTTCTTC.

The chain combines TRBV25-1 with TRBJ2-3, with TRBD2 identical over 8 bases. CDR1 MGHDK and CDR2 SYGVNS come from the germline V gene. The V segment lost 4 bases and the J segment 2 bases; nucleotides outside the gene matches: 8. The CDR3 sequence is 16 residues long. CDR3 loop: CASSGRRREVTDTQYF. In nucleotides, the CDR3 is TGTGCCAGCAGTGGCCGTCGGCGGGAGGTCACAGATACGCAGTATTTT.

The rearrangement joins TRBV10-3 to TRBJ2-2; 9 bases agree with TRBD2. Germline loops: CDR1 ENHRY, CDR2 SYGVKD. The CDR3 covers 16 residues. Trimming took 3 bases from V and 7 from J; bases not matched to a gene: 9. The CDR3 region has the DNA TGTGCCATCAGTGATGGTAGCGGGAGAGTCCTCGGGGAGCTGTTTTTT. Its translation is CAISDGSGRVLGELFF.

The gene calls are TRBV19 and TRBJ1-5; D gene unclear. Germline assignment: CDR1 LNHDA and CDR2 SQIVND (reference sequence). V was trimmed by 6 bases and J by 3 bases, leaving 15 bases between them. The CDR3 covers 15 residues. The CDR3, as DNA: TGTGCCAGTAGCCCCGGGCTCGGCCCCAATCAGCCCCAGCATTTT. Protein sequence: CASSPGLGPNQPQHF.

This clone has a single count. CDR3 sequence: CASSLKQGGGSNQPQHF. Written as DNA, the CDR3 is TGTGCCAGCAGCTTGAAACAGGGCGGGGGAAGCAATCAGCCCCAGCATTTT. This chain joins TRBV11-3 and TRBJ1-5; D is possibly TRBD1 (6 bases). V lost 3 bases, J lost 1 base, and 16 bases lay in between. Germline V lookup: CDR1 SGHNT, CDR2 YENEEA. This CDR3 is built from 17 residues.

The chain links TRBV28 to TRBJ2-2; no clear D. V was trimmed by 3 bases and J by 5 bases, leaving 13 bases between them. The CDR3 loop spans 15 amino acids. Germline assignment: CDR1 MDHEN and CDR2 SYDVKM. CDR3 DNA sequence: TGTGCCAGCAGTTTCTGGGGTGTGGGGACCGGGGAGCTGTTTTTT. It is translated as CASSFWGVGTGELFF.

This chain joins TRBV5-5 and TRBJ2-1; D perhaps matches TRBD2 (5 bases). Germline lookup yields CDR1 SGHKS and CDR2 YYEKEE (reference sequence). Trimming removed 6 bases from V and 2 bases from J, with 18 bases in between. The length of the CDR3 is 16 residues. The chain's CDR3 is CASTRGGVTTYNEQFF. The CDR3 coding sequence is TGTGCCAGCACCCGAGGAGGCGTCACCACCTACAATGAGCAGTTCTTC.

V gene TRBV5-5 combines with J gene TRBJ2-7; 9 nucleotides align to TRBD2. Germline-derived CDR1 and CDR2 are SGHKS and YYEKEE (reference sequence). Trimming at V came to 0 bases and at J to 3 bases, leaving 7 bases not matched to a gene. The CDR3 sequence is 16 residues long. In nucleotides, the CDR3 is TGTGCCAGCAGCTTGGCCGAGACTAGCGGAGTCTACGAGCAGTACTTC. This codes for CASSLAETSGVYEQYF. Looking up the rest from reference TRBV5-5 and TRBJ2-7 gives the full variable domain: DAGVTQSPTHLIKTRGQQVTLRCSPISGHKSVSWYQQVLGQGPQFIFQYYEKEERGRGNFPDRFSARQFPNYSSELNVNALLLGDSALYLCASSLAETSGVYEQYFGPGTRLTVT.

The CDR3, as DNA: TGTGCCAGCAGCGTGAGACAGAGCCGTCTTCTCTATGGCTACACCTTC. Encoded protein: CASSVRQSRLLYGYTF. The chain carries TRBV5-8 and TRBJ1-2, with TRBD1 as a possible D gene (5 bases). CDR3 size: 16 residues. V was trimmed by 4 bases and J by 4 bases, leaving 20 bases between them. CDR1 is SGHTS, CDR2 YDEGEE, per germline.

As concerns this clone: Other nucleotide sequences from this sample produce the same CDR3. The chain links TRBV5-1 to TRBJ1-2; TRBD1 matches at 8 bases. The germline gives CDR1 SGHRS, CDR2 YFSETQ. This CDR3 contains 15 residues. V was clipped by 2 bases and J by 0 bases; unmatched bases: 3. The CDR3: CASSLGQGANYGYTF. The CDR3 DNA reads TGCGCCAGCAGCTTAGGACAGGGCGCTAACTATGGCTACACCTTC.

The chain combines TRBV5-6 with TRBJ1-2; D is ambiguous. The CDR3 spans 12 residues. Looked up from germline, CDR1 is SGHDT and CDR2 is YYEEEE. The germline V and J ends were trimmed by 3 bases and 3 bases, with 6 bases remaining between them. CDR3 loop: CASSSVHYGYTF. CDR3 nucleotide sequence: TGTGCCAGCAGCTCGGTCCACTATGGCTACACCTTC.

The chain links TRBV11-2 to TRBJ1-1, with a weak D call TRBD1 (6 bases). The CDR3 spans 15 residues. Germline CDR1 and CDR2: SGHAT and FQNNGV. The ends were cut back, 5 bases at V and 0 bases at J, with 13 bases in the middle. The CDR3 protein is CASSTGRGLNTEAFF. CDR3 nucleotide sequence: TGTGCCAGCAGCACAGGCCGGGGGCTGAACACTGAAGCTTTCTTT. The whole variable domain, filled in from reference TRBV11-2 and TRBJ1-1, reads EAGVAQSPRYKIIEKRQSVAFWCNPISGHATLYWYQQILGQGPKLLIQFQNNGVVDDSQLPKDRFSAERLKGVDSTLKIQPAKLEDSAVYLCASSTGRGLNTEAFFGQGTRLTVV.

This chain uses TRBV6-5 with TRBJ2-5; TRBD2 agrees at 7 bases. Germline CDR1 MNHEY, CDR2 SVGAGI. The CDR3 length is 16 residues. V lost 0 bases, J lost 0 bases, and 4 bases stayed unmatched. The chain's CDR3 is CASSYSSGANQETQYF. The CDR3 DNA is TGTGCCAGCAGTTACTCGAGCGGGGCTAACCAAGAGACCCAGTACTTC.

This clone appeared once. The CDR3 sequence is CAWSVGLAGIHEQYF. CDR3 in DNA: TGTGCCTGGAGTGTAGGACTAGCGGGAATCCACGAGCAGTACTTC. The gene calls are TRBV30 and TRBJ2-7; TRBD2 aligns across 12 bases. CDR1 and CDR2 from the germline V gene are GTSNPN and SVGIG (reference sequence). The V and J ends lost 0 bases and 5 bases, in that order; junction bases with no gene match: 5. The CDR3 runs 15 residues.